One and the same sample provided the 19 T cell receptor beta chains below, sequenced in a study of vaccination effects on CD4 cells after COVID-19. ViraFEST assay sequencing came after antigen-specific CD4+ T cells were expanded with viral peptide pools. The authors isolated CD4+ T cells after roughly 10 days of culture. A positive SARS-CoV-2 PCR test fell between March and December 2020. Participants each got two BNT162b2 or mRNA-1273 vaccine doses. Libraries were prepared by immunoSEQ multiplex PCR; TCRdb keeps only in-frame clonotypes and omits some of them. This sample yields approximately 15,000 clones, of which over 60% are seen a single time; about 20% belongs to the top ten. Their antigens are not known. This specimen consisted of CD4+ T cells from PBMCs cultured with SARS-CoV-2 spike peptides, obtained after COVID-19 vaccination. The receptors originated from a human donor who had a prior SARS-CoV-2 infection.

V usage is TRBV3-1 (or the pseudogene TRBV3-2) and J usage is TRBJ2-7; D not certain. Germline V CDR1 and CDR2: LGHDT, YNNKEL (reference sequence). V lost 2 bases and J lost 6, with 11 bases in between. The CDR3 is 13 amino acids. CDR3 DNA sequence: TGTGCCAGCAGCCAACTACGCTTTGGCGAGCAGTACTTC. Translated: CASSQLRFGEQYF.

The gene calls are TRBV24-1 and TRBJ2-7; the match to TRBD1 covers 7 bases. Germline V CDR1 and CDR2: KGHDR, SFDVKD. V dropped 5 bases and J dropped 3; count of bases not matched to a gene: 9. The length of the CDR3 is 15 residues. The CDR3 coding sequence is TGTGCCACCAGTGGAAATGAAGGGGGCTTCTACGAGCAGTACTTC. As protein: CATSGNEGGFYEQYF.

The rearrangement links TRBV9 to TRBJ2-5; 8 bases align to TRBD2. V shed 2 bases and J 4 bases; nucleotides not matched to a gene: 7. CDR1 SGDLS and CDR2 YYNGEE come from the germline V gene. The length of the CDR3 is 15 residues. CDR3 nucleotides: TGTGCCAGCAGCGTCGGGAGGGCCCGGGGAGAGACCCAGTACTTC. Amino acids: CASSVGRARGETQYF.

The V call is TRBV5-6, the J call TRBJ2-3; D possibly corresponds to TRBD2 (5 bases). Trimming shortened V by 1 base and J by 5 bases, and 11 bases separated the two germline ends. This CDR3 region has 14 residues. Germline V CDR1 and CDR2: SGHDT, YYEEEE. CDR3 in amino acids: CASSLTRAQDTQYF. The CDR3 nucleotides read TGTGCCAGCAGCTTGACTAGGGCTCAAGATACGCAGTATTTT.

This clone was seen more than once but under ten times. The chain carries TRBV30 and TRBJ2-2, with TRBD2 matching 10 bases. Germline-derived CDR1 and CDR2 are GTSNPN and SVGIG (reference sequence). V trimming: 2 bases; J trimming: 1 base; junction bases outside the gene matches: 1. This CDR3 spans 15 amino acids. The CDR3 spells CAWSRLAGNTGELFF. The CDR3 region has the DNA TGTGCCTGGAGTAGACTAGCGGGGAACACCGGGGAGCTGTTTTTT.

This rearrangement joins TRBV30 to TRBJ1-2; the match to TRBD1 covers 11 bases. Germline V gene sequence: CDR1 GTSNPN, CDR2 SVGIG (reference sequence). After removal of 3 bases from V and 8 bases from J, the junction contained 11 bases not matched to a gene. This CDR3 spans 15 amino acids. The CDR3 is CAWRYSGTGGHGYTF. Here the CDR3 DNA reads TGTGCCTGGAGATATTCCGGGACAGGGGGACACGGCTACACCTTC.

This sequence joins TRBV19 and TRBJ2-7; no reliable D call. CDR3 size: 15 residues. Germline V gives CDR1 LNHDA, CDR2 SQIVND (reference sequence). Trimming stripped 4 bases from V and 5 bases from J, with 18 bases between. The CDR3, as DNA: TGTGCCAGTAGTAGTAGGGCGACCGGTACCCACGAGCAGTACTTC. This codes for CASSSRATGTHEQYF.

This chain uses TRBV6-4 with TRBJ1-1; D perhaps matches TRBD1 (5 bases). Germline CDR1 and CDR2: MRHNA and SNTAGT. Deletions cut 8 bases from V and 3 bases from J, with 10 bases between. CDR3 length equals 12 residues. CDR3 sequence: CASGGRDTEAFF. The CDR3, as DNA: TGTGCCAGCGGTGGCAGGGACACTGAAGCTTTCTTT.

The chain carries TRBV7-3 and TRBJ2-3; D remains ambiguous. Germline V gene sequence: CDR1 SGHTA, CDR2 FQGTGA. The CDR3 extends over 16 amino acids. Trimming took off 5 bases at V and 0 bases at J, with 15 bases between the two ends. The CDR3 here is CASSQERLSSTDTQYF. The CDR3 DNA follows: TGTGCCAGCAGCCAGGAGAGACTTTCTAGCACAGATACGCAGTATTTT.

The chain employs TRBV5-1 and TRBJ2-3, with a possible D match to TRBD1 (5 bases). This CDR3 spans 14 amino acids. V gave up 1 base and J gave up 2 bases, with 8 bases separating them. The germline CDR1 and CDR2 sequences are SGHRS and YFSETQ. CDR3 protein: CASSLQGDTDTQYF. For the CDR3, the DNA is TGCGCCAGCAGCTTGCAAGGGGACACAGATACGCAGTATTTT.

J is TRBJ2-7 and V is TRBV5-6; 9 bases are a match to TRBD1. V lost 3 bases to trimming and J lost 2 bases; unmatched junction nucleotides: 12. This CDR3 is 17 amino acids long. Germline V gene data show CDR1 as SGHDT and CDR2 as YYEEEE. The CDR3 reads CASSWGFPDRGPYEQYF. The CDR3 DNA sequence: TGTGCCAGCAGCTGGGGGTTTCCGGACAGGGGCCCCTACGAGCAGTACTTC.

The CDR3 loop reads CASSLYSGDNQPQHF. CDR3 DNA sequence: TGTGCCAGCAGCTTATATTCAGGGGACAATCAGCCCCAGCATTTT. V and J are TRBV11-2 and TRBJ1-5; D is perhaps TRBD1 (6 bases). V lost 2 bases to trimming and J lost 3 bases, with 11 bases between them. The CDR3 sequence is 15 residues long. CDR1 and CDR2 from the germline V gene are SGHAT and FQNNGV.

V usage is TRBV3-1 (or the pseudogene TRBV3-2) and J usage is TRBJ2-1, with a tentative D call TRBD2 (5 bases). V was clipped by 2 bases and J by 5 bases, with 13 bases between them. The CDR3 totals 15 residues. Germline V gene sequence: CDR1 LGHDT, CDR2 YNNKEL (reference sequence). The DNA of the CDR3 is TGTGCCAGCAGCCAACCCGGGAATTCCCACAATGAGCAGTTCTTC. Its translation is CASSQPGNSHNEQFF.

The chain uses TRBV5-1 and TRBJ2-5; possibly TRBD1 for D (6 bases). The CDR3 totals 14 residues. The germline V and J ends were trimmed by 0 bases and 4 bases, with 10 bases remaining between them. Looked up from germline, CDR1 is SGHRS and CDR2 is YFSETQ. CDR3 loop: CASSLGQARETQYF. The CDR3 DNA sequence: TGCGCCAGCAGCTTGGGACAGGCGAGAGAGACCCAGTACTTC.

V and J are TRBV4-3 and TRBJ2-1; 10 nucleotides line up with TRBD2. The CDR3 is made up of 21 amino acids. Losses at the gene ends were 1 base for V and 0 bases for J; bases not matched to a gene: 15. Per the germline V gene, CDR1 is LGHNA and CDR2 is YSLEER. CDR3 nucleotide sequence: TGCGCCAGCAGCCAAGTAGGACTAGCGGACTTTTGGGGGAGCTCCTACAATGAGCAGTTCTTC. It encodes CASSQVGLADFWGSSYNEQFF.

This sequence joins TRBV4-1 and TRBJ2-1; 7 bases are shared with TRBD1. The CDR3 extends over 19 amino acids. Germline V CDR1 and CDR2: MGHRA, YSYEKL. Trimming took 2 bases from V and 4 from J; bases not matched to a gene: 17. The CDR3, as DNA: TGCGCCAGCAGCCAAATCCAGCCACACCGGGACAGTCCATACAATGAGCAGTTCTTC. It codes for CASSQIQPHRDSPYNEQFF.

The chain recombines TRBV13 with TRBJ1-4; possible D gene TRBD1, 5 bases. V shed 6 bases and J shed 7 bases, with 21 bases lying between them. The CDR3 has 16 amino acids. Germline-derived CDR1 and CDR2 are PRHDT and FYEKMQ (reference sequence). CDR3 protein: CASSHRAGMFGEKLFF. As DNA, the CDR3 is TGTGCCAGCAGTCACCGCGCAGGGATGTTTGGTGAAAAACTGTTTTTT.

V and J are TRBV5-1 and TRBJ2-3, with TRBD1 matching 7 bases. The V gene end was trimmed by 0 bases and the J gene end by 0 bases; junction bases not matched to a gene: 7. CDR1 SGHRS and CDR2 YFSETQ come from the germline V gene. This CDR3 comprises 17 residues. CDR3 sequence reads: CASSLDRGAPSTDTQYF. In DNA, the CDR3 is TGCGCCAGCAGCTTGGACAGGGGCGCCCCTAGCACAGATACGCAGTATTTT.

DNA of the CDR3: TGTGCCAGCAGTGAACTGTGGCAACCGGACGAGCAGTACTTC. Translating gives CASSELWQPDEQYF. The chain recombines TRBV6-1 with TRBJ2-7; no firm D call. Trimming cost V 2 bases and J 5 bases, with 13 bases left between them. In germline, CDR1 is MNHNS, CDR2 SASEGT. This CDR3 has 14 amino acids.